The 4 T cell receptor beta chains presented below share a single source sample, sequenced in a study of breast tumors, draining lymph nodes, adjacent tissues. Breast cancer patients provided tissue from their axillary draining lymph nodes. TCRdb ran MiXCR on the multiplex PCR reads and lists one entry per CDR3 protein. Among 290,000 or so distinct CDR3 sequences listed, 30% were seen once. Sequencing used axillary lymph node tissue. These receptors all come from a female donor with breast cancer. Some clones in this sample may be carry-over from other donors' samples.

This clonotype was counted between two and nine times. A read error may produce the germline difference seen at one junction end. This sequence joins TRBV12-3 or TRBV12-4 and TRBJ2-5; tentatively, D is TRBD2 (7 bases). This CDR3 contains 17 residues. The CDR3 coding sequence is TGTGCCAGCACCTGGGGGGGCGCAGGGTTGATTGGAGAGATCCAGTACTTC. It specifies CASTWGGAGLIGEIQYF.

This clonotype was found many times. The chain carries TRBV10-3 and TRBJ2-5; D remains ambiguous. Germline V gene lookup returns CDR1 ENHRY and CDR2 SYGVKD. The V and J ends lost 5 bases and 5 bases respectively, with 6 bases between them. The CDR3 length is 11 residues. The DNA of the CDR3 is TGTGCCATCAGTAAAAATGAGACCCAGTACTTC. This encodes CAISKNETQYF.

This clonotype has more than one count but fewer than ten. The chain carries TRBV10-1 and TRBJ2-4; TRBD1 is a possible D gene (5 bases). There are 15 residues in the CDR3. V was clipped by 5 bases and J by 3 bases, with 14 bases between them. Germline V gene lookup returns CDR1 WNHNN and CDR2 SYGVQD (reference sequence). CDR3 sequence (DNA): TGCGCCAGCAGTCCCAGGGATGGGGACAAAAACATTCAGTACTTC. This encodes CASSPRDGDKNIQYF.

This clonotype was seen ten or more times. The genes are TRBV6-4 and TRBJ2-7, with D tentatively TRBD2 (5 bases). The CDR3 extends over 17 amino acids. Trimming left V 0 bases short and J 3 bases short, with 18 bases between. Germline lookup yields CDR1 MRHNA and CDR2 SNTAGT. CDR3 DNA: TGTGCCAGCAGTGACTCTTTTTGCGCGCGGGTCCTCTACGAGCAGTACTTC. It codes for CASSDSFCARVLYEQYF.